These 20 T cell receptor beta chains were all obtained from the same sample, sequenced in a study of blood T cell repertoires in COVID-19 (TCRdb year 2020). Library prep was done by the immunoSEQ multiplex PCR assay. As stored in TCRdb, this immuneACCESS dataset retains in-frame rearrangements with V and J assigned. A fraction of the clones does not appear; measured against another copy, unresolved V genes explain less than half of the discrepancy, and the remainder lacks a known reason. Recorded for this sample are 93,000 or so clones; 70% to 90% of them occurred a single time. Approximately 3.1% of the sample goes to the ten largest clones. Sample: peripheral blood. The receptors stem from a man aged 50 or older in a cohort sampled during active COVID-19.

The chain combines TRBV19 with TRBJ1-1; perhaps TRBD1 as D (6 bases). Per germline, CDR1 LNHDA and CDR2 SQIVND (reference sequence). Deletions cut 1 base from V and 6 bases from J, with 12 bases between. CDR3 length: 14 residues. Here the CDR3 reads CASSIGTDVAEAFF. The DNA for the CDR3 is TGTGCCAGTAGTATAGGGACAGATGTCGCTGAAGCTTTCTTT.

The chain has TRBV19 and TRBJ1-2, with D maybe TRBD1 (5 bases). Germline V lookup: CDR1 LNHDA, CDR2 SQIVND (reference sequence). The CDR3 runs to 12 residues. V gave up 9 bases and J gave up 3 bases, with 11 bases separating them. In nucleotides, the CDR3 is TGTGCCAGCGAGGACACTGACTATGGCTACACCTTC. Translated: CASEDTDYGYTF. The complete variable domain, with remaining parts taken from reference TRBV19 and TRBJ1-2, reads DGGITQSPKYLFRKEGQNVTLSCEQNLNHDAMYWYRQDPGQGLRLIYYSQIVNDFQKGDIAEGYSVSREKKESFPLTVTSAQKNPTAFYLCASEDTDYGYTFGSGTRLTVV.

V is TRBV28 and J is TRBJ1-2; 8 bases map to TRBD1. Germline assignment: CDR1 MDHEN and CDR2 SYDVKM. V shed 6 bases and J 3 bases; nucleotides not matched to a gene: 6. The CDR3 runs to 14 residues. In nucleotides, the CDR3 is TGTGCCAGCAGCCTTACAGGGGGTGACTATGGCTACACCTTC. This translates into CASSLTGGDYGYTF.

The CDR3 DNA is TGTGCCAGCGGCAGGGGAGAGGCTGGAAACACCATATATTTT. Protein product: CASGRGEAGNTIYF. This sequence joins TRBV6-5 and TRBJ1-3, with D possibly TRBD1 on 6 matching bases. Trimming removed 8 bases at V and 2 bases at J, with 13 bases between. The CDR3 has 14 residues. Germline CDR1 is MNHEY and CDR2 is SVGAGI.

V and J are TRBV4-2 and TRBJ1-1; D is uncertain. The CDR3 has 14 amino acids. With 0 bases removed from V and 2 bases from J, the gap between germline ends came to 7 bases. Per the germline V gene, CDR1 is LGHNA and CDR2 is YNFKEQ. The CDR3 loop is CASSQDYSNTEAFF. For the CDR3, the DNA is TGTGCCAGCAGCCAAGACTACAGTAACACTGAAGCTTTCTTT.

The chain is built from TRBV20-1 and TRBJ1-1; TRBD1 matches 7 bases. The length of the CDR3 is 13 residues. The trim removed 3 bases at V and 8 bases at J, leaving 9 bases unmatched. The germline V gene has CDR1 DFQATT and CDR2 SNEGSKA (reference sequence). CDR3 DNA sequence: TGCAGTGCTAGTATCCCGAGGGGGCTCGAAGCTTTCTTT. This encodes CSASIPRGLEAFF.

The chain links TRBV6-1 to TRBJ1-1, with a tentative D call TRBD1 (6 bases). Germline V gives CDR1 MNHNS, CDR2 SASEGT. V was clipped by 3 bases and J by 5 bases, with 13 bases between them. There are 14 residues in the CDR3. The CDR3: CASSDQGRGTEAFF. The CDR3 DNA follows: TGTGCCAGCAGTGACCAAGGCAGGGGTACTGAAGCTTTCTTT.

The genes are TRBV19 and TRBJ1-2; TRBD1 might be the D (6 bases). The V gene's germline CDR1 is LNHDA and CDR2 SQIVND (reference sequence). The germline V and J ends were trimmed by 4 bases and 8 bases, with 17 bases remaining between them. The CDR3 covers 14 residues. CDR3 DNA sequence: TGTGCCAGTAGTACCTCAACCGGGACAAAGGGCTACACCTTC. It is translated as CASSTSTGTKGYTF. The entire variable domain, with the rest obtained from reference TRBV19 and TRBJ1-2, is as follows: DGGITQSPKYLFRKEGQNVTLSCEQNLNHDAMYWYRQDPGQGLRLIYYSQIVNDFQKGDIAEGYSVSREKKESFPLTVTSAQKNPTAFYLCASSTSTGTKGYTFGSGTRLTVV.

The chain employs TRBV6-2 or TRBV6-3 and TRBJ2-7; D perhaps matches TRBD1 (6 bases). The CDR3 has 15 amino acids. The V end was cut by 1 base, the J end by 3 bases, with 13 bases between. Germline CDR1 MNHEY, CDR2 SVGEGT. CDR3: CASSYFGTSNYEQYF. The CDR3 DNA reads as TGTGCCAGCAGTTACTTCGGGACATCAAACTACGAGCAGTACTTC.

This chain connects TRBV18 to TRBJ2-5; the match to TRBD2 covers 9 bases. Per germline, CDR1 KGHSH and CDR2 LQKENI. J lost 1 base, V lost 1 base, and 4 bases had no gene match. The CDR3 contains 16 residues. This CDR3 reads CASSPQNSGGQETQYF. The CDR3 region has the DNA TGTGCCAGCTCACCACAGAATAGCGGGGGCCAAGAGACCCAGTACTTC. Supplemented by reference TRBV18 and TRBJ2-5, the full variable domain reads NAGVMQNPRHLVRRRGQEARLRCSPMKGHSHVYWYRQLPEEGLKFMVYLQKENIIDESGMPKERFSAEFPKEGPSILRIQQVVRGDSAAYFCASSPQNSGGQETQYFGPGTRLLVL.

The chain employs TRBV6-5 and TRBJ1-6; D gene uncertain. CDR3 length: 15 amino acids. Germline CDR1 is MNHEY and CDR2 is SVGAGI. V shed 6 bases and J shed 3 bases, with 12 bases lying between them. CDR3 nucleotide sequence: TGTGCCAGCAGCCCCCCCGAGGGCTATAATTCACCCCTCCACTTT. It translates to CASSPPEGYNSPLHF.

This clone appeared a single time. The rearrangement uses TRBV5-6 and TRBJ2-1; D perhaps matches TRBD2 (5 bases). Trimming removed 4 bases from V and 5 bases from J, with 10 bases in between. The CDR3 covers 13 residues. Looked up from germline, CDR1 is SGHDT and CDR2 is YYEEEE. CDR3 loop: CASSRTGDNEQFF. In DNA, the CDR3 is TGTGCCAGCAGCCGGACTGGAGACAATGAGCAGTTCTTC.

The V gene is TRBV6-2 or TRBV6-3, the J gene TRBJ1-5; 9 bases align to TRBD1. The V gene end was trimmed by 0 bases and the J gene end by 6 bases; junction bases not matched to a gene: 6. In germline, CDR1 is MNHEY, CDR2 SVGEGT. The length of the CDR3 is 16 residues. CDR3 sequence (DNA): TGTGCCAGCAGTTACTCGAACAGGGGGCTGTTTCAGCCCCAGCATTTT. Protein product: CASSYSNRGLFQPQHF.

V and J are TRBV19 and TRBJ2-2; D gene ambiguous. The V gene lost 5 bases and the J gene lost 4 bases, with 8 bases spanning the gap. Per germline, CDR1 LNHDA and CDR2 SQIVND (reference sequence). The CDR3 runs to 13 residues. The CDR3 DNA reads TGTGCCAGTAGTTCCATCGGCACCGGGGAGCTGTTTTTT. It specifies CASSSIGTGELFF.

The rearrangement links TRBV7-2 to TRBJ1-3, with D possibly being TRBD1 (5 bases). Per the germline V gene, CDR1 is SGHTA and CDR2 is FQGNSA. Trimming removed 1 base from V and 4 bases from J, with 14 bases in between. The CDR3 totals 16 residues. Here the CDR3 reads CASSLVLQAIGNTIYF. The DNA of the CDR3 is TGTGCCAGCAGCTTAGTACTACAGGCGATCGGAAACACCATATATTTT.

This chain links TRBV4-2 with TRBJ1-1, with 7 nucleotides matching TRBD1. The CDR3 contains 15 residues. Germline loops: CDR1 LGHNA, CDR2 YNFKEQ. Trimming took 4 bases from V and 1 from J; bases not matched to a gene: 6. The CDR3 coding sequence is TGTGCCAGCAGCCCAGGGGGAAGGTGGAACACTGAAGCTTTCTTT. Protein: CASSPGGRWNTEAFF.

The chain uses TRBV4-1 and TRBJ2-5, with 13 bases identical to TRBD2. The trim removed 2 bases at V and 5 bases at J, leaving 5 bases unmatched. The CDR3 runs 16 residues. From germline, CDR1 is MGHRA and CDR2 YSYEKL. The CDR3 sequence is CASSQTGTSGVETQYF. The CDR3 DNA follows: TGCGCCAGCAGCCAAACCGGGACTAGCGGGGTGGAGACCCAGTACTTC.

This chain uses TRBV9 with TRBJ1-1; D is possibly TRBD1 (5 bases). V lost 1 base and J lost 2, with 15 bases in between. Per germline, CDR1 SGDLS and CDR2 YYNGEE. The CDR3 is made up of 16 amino acids. The chain's CDR3 is CASSVIPDRQNTEAFF. CDR3 DNA sequence: TGTGCCAGCAGCGTAATTCCCGACAGACAAAACACTGAAGCTTTCTTT.

The V gene is TRBV3-1 (or the pseudogene TRBV3-2), the J gene TRBJ1-5; unclear D gene. V lost 2 bases and J 6 bases, leaving 11 bases between the germline ends. CDR1 and CDR2 (germline): LGHDT, YNNKEL (reference sequence). CDR3 length: 14 amino acids. The CDR3 protein is CASSQTERPQPQHF. The DNA for the CDR3 is TGTGCCAGCAGCCAAACCGAGAGGCCTCAGCCCCAGCATTTT.

This rearrangement joins TRBV7-9 to TRBJ2-3, with 12 bases that match TRBD2. Germline loops: CDR1 SEHNR, CDR2 FQNEAQ (reference sequence). J lost 2 bases, V lost 6 bases, and 6 bases had no gene match. The CDR3 sequence is 16 residues long. The CDR3 protein is CASSRLAGANTDTQYF. Written as DNA, the CDR3 is TGTGCCAGCAGTCGACTAGCGGGGGCCAACACAGATACGCAGTATTTT.